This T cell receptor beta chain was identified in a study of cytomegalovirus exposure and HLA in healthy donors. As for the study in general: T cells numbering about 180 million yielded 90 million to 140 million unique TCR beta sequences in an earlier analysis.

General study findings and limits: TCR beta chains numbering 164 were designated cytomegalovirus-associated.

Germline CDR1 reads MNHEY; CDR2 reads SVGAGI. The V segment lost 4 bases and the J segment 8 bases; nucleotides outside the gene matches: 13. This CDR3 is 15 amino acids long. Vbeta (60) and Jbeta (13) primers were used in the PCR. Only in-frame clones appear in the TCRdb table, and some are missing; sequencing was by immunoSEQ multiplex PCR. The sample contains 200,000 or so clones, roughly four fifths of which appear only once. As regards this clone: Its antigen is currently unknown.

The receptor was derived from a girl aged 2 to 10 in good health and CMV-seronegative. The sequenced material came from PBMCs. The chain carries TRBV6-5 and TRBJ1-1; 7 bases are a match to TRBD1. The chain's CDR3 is CASSSSYNRGPEAFF. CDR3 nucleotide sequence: TGTGCCAGCAGTTCCTCATACAACAGGGGTCCAGAAGCTTTCTTT.